Shown below are 7 T cell receptor beta chains from a single sample sequenced in a study of Ad26.COV2.S vaccination and SARS-CoV-2 variants. Measured with immunoSEQ multiplex PCR; TCRdb has only the in-frame clones, and not every one. Of fewer than 900,000 clones in the sample, about 90% were seen once. This sample's treatment: 15 to 20 received Ad26.COV2.S at low or high dose, single or two shots; 5 received placebo; per-sample allocation not given. Samples analyzed were those drawn on day 63 after the first vaccine or placebo injection. The specimen was peripheral blood, collected in a trial of Ad26.COV2.S vaccine versus placebo. The receptors here all came from a person aged 18-60 years who received the Ad26.COV2.S COVID-19 vaccine or a placebo.

The V gene is TRBV4-3, the J gene TRBJ2-4; the D gene is possibly TRBD1 (6 bases). The V gene lost 0 bases and the J gene lost 8 bases, with 11 bases spanning the gap. CDR3 length: 14 amino acids. Germline CDR1 reads LGHNA; CDR2 reads YSLEER. The CDR3 bases are TGCGCCAGCAGCCAAGACTATTCAGGGGACATTCAGTACTTC. Residues: CASSQDYSGDIQYF.

This clone was seen only a few times. V usage is TRBV9 and J usage is TRBJ2-7; 10 bases align to TRBD1. The CDR3 extends over 14 amino acids. The ends lost 4 bases at V and 2 bases at J; junction bases unmatched: 3. From germline, CDR1 is SGDLS and CDR2 YYNGEE. The CDR3 loop is CASSTGQGAYEQYF. Written as DNA, the CDR3 is TGTGCCAGCAGCACCGGACAGGGGGCCTACGAGCAGTACTTC.

This chain uses TRBV30 with TRBJ1-6; 9 bases map to TRBD1. The V gene's germline CDR1 is GTSNPN and CDR2 SVGIG (reference sequence). V was clipped by 3 bases and J by 8 bases; unmatched bases: 5. CDR3 length: 14 amino acids. CDR3 sequence reads: CAWSPGQGYSPLHF. The CDR3 DNA reads TGTGCCTGGAGCCCTGGACAGGGGTATTCACCCCTCCACTTT.

The chain couples TRBV5-1 to TRBJ2-3; D might be TRBD1 or TRBD2, each matching 5 bases. The germline gives CDR1 SGHRS, CDR2 YFSETQ. V was pared by 4 bases and J by 6 bases, with 15 bases between. This CDR3 spans 14 amino acids. The CDR3 bases are TGCGCCAGCAGCCCCGGGACCACTAGGGATACGCAGTATTTT. Its translation is CASSPGTTRDTQYF.

The rearrangement uses TRBV9 and TRBJ1-3, with D possibly TRBD1 on 5 matching bases. The CDR3 has 14 residues. Trimming shortened V by 0 bases and J by 3 bases, and 7 bases separated the two germline ends. Looked up from germline, CDR1 is SGDLS and CDR2 is YYNGEE. The CDR3 reads CASSVAGDGNTIYF. The DNA for the CDR3 is TGTGCCAGCAGCGTAGCGGGGGATGGAAACACCATATATTTT.

The chain carries TRBV5-4 and TRBJ2-1, with 7 bases identical to TRBD1. CDR1 is SGHNT, CDR2 YYREEE, per germline (reference sequence). V was pared by 0 bases and J by 7 bases, with 7 bases of the junction left unmatched. CDR3 length: 15 amino acids. For the CDR3, the DNA is TGTGCCAGCAGCTTGGGAGGGGGCCTGTATAATGAGCAGTTCTTC. Translated, it gives CASSLGGGLYNEQFF.

On this clone: Within the sample, other DNA sequences also encode this same CDR3. The V gene is TRBV7-2, the J gene TRBJ1-1; TRBD1 might be the D (6 bases). The germline V gene encodes CDR1 SGHTA and CDR2 FQGNSA. The CDR3 is made up of 14 amino acids. Trimming removed 6 bases at V and 0 bases at J, with 11 bases between. The CDR3, as DNA: TGTGCCAGCAGTCTTAGGACAGTGAACACTGAAGCTTTCTTT. This sequence encodes CASSLRTVNTEAFF.